This paragraph covers one TCR beta chain sequence. The CDR3 has 14 residues. Germline V gene lookup returns CDR1 SGHAT and CDR2 FQNNGV. V lost 1 base to trimming and J lost 5 bases, with 10 bases between them. Clones were sequenced by immunoSEQ multiplex PCR, and TCRdb holds only the in-frame ones, with some missing. The table lists tens of thousands of clones, about three fifths of them singletons, with approximately 5.4% in the top ten. This record comes from a study of tumor-infiltrating lymphocytes in localized non-small cell lung cancer. This rearrangement joins TRBV11-2 to TRBJ2-3; D gene uncertain. Sequencing used lung tumor tissue. The sequence was collected from a human donor with non-small cell lung cancer. CDR3: CASSLGSLGDTQYF. The DNA for the CDR3 is TGTGCCAGCAGCTTAGGGAGTTTAGGAGATACGCAGTATTTT.